These T cell receptor beta chains were read from a single sample in a study of cytomegalovirus exposure and HLA in healthy donors. TCRdb keeps only in-frame clones here, not all; method: immunoSEQ multiplex PCR. The table records around 190,000 clones, around 73% of them present only once. Input material: PBMCs. Source of these receptors: a man between 60 and 75 years old in good health and CMV-seronegative. Each CDR3 is given without its conserved first and last residue.

TRBV13	TRBJ2-1	ASSVGLAGEWF
TRBV6-6	TRBJ2-6	AVKGRGLAGANVLT
TRBV6-1	TRBJ2-1	ASSVDRDRLNRNEQF
TRBV4-1	TRBJ2-5	ASSHNSGQGLQETQY
TRBV30	TRBJ2-7	AWSVAGTSGYEQY
TRBV5-1	TRBJ1-1	ASSLDGTGGNTEAF
TRBV5-4	TRBJ1-1	ASSSARVNTEAF
TRBV2	TRBJ1-1	ASSRTAEAF
TRBV6-6	TRBJ1-2	ASSYTGAMNYGYT
TRBV5-6	TRBJ1-2	ASSLVGGGYGYP
TRBV4-3	TRBJ2-7	ASSQASGTGVMGQY
TRBV7-9	TRBJ2-5	ASSSTVQETQY
TRBV27	TRBJ1-2	ASSFKPGQGHYGYT
TRBV19	TRBJ1-5	ASSIRGQPQH
TRBV19	TRBJ2-7	ASSERSSYEQY
TRBV7-9	TRBJ2-7	ASSPRDRNYEQY
TRBV9	TRBJ2-7	ASSVSGTSAYEQY
TRBV14	TRBJ2-5	ASSQEGGKQETQY
TRBV5-1	TRBJ2-3	ASSLVTGWQDTQY
TRBV18	TRBJ1-3	ASSPGTGDGNTIY
TRBV4-1	TRBJ2-5	ASSQGLVETQY
TRBV5-1	TRBJ2-1	ASSLKRGGALF
TRBV4-2	TRBJ2-7	ASSRTSGNPYEQY
TRBV30	TRBJ2-3	AWSDFLGRISDTQY
TRBV5-1	NA	ASSTGAYEQY
TRBV7-7	TRBJ2-1	ASSLSGGSEQF
TRBV1	TRBJ2-1	TSSQDLKTPPTDTGDEQF
TRBV21-1	TRBJ1-3	ASSKVVRGRS
TRBV6-5	TRBJ2-5	ASSPQGYQETQY